These 2 T cell receptor beta chains were all obtained from the same sample, sequenced in a study of patients and donors after allogeneic stem cell transplantation. TCRdb reanalysed the RT-PCR reads using MiXCR and keeps one entry per CDR3 protein. The data show approximately 200,000 distinct CDR3 sequences, less than 50% seen once. Material for sequencing was blood, either unsorted or a sorted T cell fraction (not recorded which). These receptors all come from a human donor who was either an allogeneic HSCT recipient or a stem cell or donor lymphocyte infusion donor (not recorded which). It is not recorded whose cells these are; they may come from a transplant donor.

J is TRBJ2-7 and V is TRBV7-9, with D uncertain. The CDR3 covers 12 residues. Per germline, CDR1 SEHNR and CDR2 FQNEAQ (reference sequence). V lost 2 bases and J 4 bases, leaving 6 bases between the germline ends. The CDR3 sequence is CASSLFMYEQYF. The CDR3 DNA is TGTGCCAGCAGCTTATTCATGTACGAGCAGTACTTC.

The gene calls are TRBV5-1 and TRBJ1-2, with TRBD1 as a possible D gene (6 bases). The CDR3 spans 13 residues. Germline V CDR1 and CDR2: SGHRS, YFSETQ. Trimming left V 9 bases short and J 5 bases short, with 17 bases between. The CDR3 DNA follows: TGCGCCACCAGGAACAGGGAAGGATATGGCTACACCTTC. Protein sequence: CATRNREGYGYTF.